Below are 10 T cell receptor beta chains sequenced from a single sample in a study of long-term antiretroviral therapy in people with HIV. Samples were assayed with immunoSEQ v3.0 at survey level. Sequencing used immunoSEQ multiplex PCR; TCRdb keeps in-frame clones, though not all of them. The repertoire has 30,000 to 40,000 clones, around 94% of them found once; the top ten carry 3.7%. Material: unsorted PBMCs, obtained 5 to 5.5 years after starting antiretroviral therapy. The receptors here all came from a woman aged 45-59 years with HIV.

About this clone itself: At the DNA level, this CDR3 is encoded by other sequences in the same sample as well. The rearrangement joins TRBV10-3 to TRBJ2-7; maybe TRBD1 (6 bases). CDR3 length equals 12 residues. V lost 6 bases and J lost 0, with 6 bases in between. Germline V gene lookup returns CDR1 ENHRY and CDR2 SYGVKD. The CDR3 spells CAIRDSSYEQYF. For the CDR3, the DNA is TGTGCCATCAGGGACAGCTCCTACGAGCAGTACTTC.

CDR3 residues: CASSLGYEQYF. CDR3 nucleotide sequence: TGTGCCAGCAGTTTAGGGTACGAGCAGTACTTC. The chain has TRBV28 and TRBJ2-7; D is undetermined. CDR3 length: 11 amino acids. Germline V CDR1 and CDR2: MDHEN, SYDVKM. V was trimmed by 2 bases and J by 4 bases, leaving 3 bases between them.

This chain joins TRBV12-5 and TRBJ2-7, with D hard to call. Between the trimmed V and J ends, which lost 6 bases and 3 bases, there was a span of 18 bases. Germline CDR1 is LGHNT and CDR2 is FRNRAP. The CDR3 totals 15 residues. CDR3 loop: CASGRNRALHYEQYF. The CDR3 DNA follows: TGTGCTAGTGGCCGCAACCGGGCCCTACACTACGAGCAGTACTTC. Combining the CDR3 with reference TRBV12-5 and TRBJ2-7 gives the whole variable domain DARVTQTPRHKVTEMGQEVTMRCQPILGHNTVFWYRQTMMQGLELLAYFRNRAPLDDSGMPKDRFSAEMPDATLATLKIQPSEPRDSAVYFCASGRNRALHYEQYFGPGTRLTVT.

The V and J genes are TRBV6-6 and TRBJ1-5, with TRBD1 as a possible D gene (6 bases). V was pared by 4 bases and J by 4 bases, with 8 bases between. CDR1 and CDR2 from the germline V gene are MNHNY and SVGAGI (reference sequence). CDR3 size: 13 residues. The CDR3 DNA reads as TGTGCCAGCAGTTTTGGACAGAATCAGCCCCAGCATTTT. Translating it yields CASSFGQNQPQHF.

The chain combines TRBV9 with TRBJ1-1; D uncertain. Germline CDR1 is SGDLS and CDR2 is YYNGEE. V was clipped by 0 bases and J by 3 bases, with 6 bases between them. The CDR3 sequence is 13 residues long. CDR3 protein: CASSVGPDTEAFF. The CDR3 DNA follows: TGTGCCAGCAGCGTAGGTCCTGACACTGAAGCTTTCTTT. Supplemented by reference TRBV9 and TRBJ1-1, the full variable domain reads DSGVTQTPKHLITATGQRVTLRCSPRSGDLSVYWYQQSLDQGLQFLIQYYNGEERAKGNILERFSAQQFPDLHSELNLSSLELGDSALYFCASSVGPDTEAFFGQGTRLTVV.

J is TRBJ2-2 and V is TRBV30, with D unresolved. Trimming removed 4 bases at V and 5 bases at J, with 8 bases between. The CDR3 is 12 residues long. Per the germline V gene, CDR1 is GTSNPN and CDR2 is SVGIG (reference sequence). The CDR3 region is CAWKYGTGELFF. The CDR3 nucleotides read TGTGCCTGGAAGTATGGAACCGGGGAGCTGTTTTTT. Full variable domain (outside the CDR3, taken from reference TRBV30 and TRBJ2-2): SQTIHQWPATLVQPVGSPLSLECTVEGTSNPNLYWYRQAAGRGLQLLFYSVGIGQISSEVPQNLSASRPQDRQFILSSKKLLLSDSGFYLCAWKYGTGELFFGEGSRLTVL.

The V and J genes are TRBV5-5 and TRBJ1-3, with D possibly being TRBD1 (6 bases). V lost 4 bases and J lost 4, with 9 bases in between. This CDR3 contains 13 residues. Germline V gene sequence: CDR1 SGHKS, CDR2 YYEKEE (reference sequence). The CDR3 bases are TGTGCCAGCAGCGCCGGGACAGGAAACACCATATATTTT. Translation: CASSAGTGNTIYF.

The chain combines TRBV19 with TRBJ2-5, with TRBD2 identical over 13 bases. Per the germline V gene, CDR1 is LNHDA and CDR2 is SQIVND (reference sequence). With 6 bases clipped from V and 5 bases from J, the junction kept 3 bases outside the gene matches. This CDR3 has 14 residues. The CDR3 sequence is CASSKGLAGETQYF. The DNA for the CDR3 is TGTGCCAGTAGCAAGGGACTAGCGGGGGAGACCCAGTACTTC.

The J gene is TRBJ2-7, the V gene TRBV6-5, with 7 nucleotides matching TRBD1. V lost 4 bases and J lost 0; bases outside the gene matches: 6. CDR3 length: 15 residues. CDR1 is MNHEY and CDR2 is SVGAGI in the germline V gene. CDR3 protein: CASSSQQGFSYEQYF. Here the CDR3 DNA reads TGTGCCAGCAGTTCCCAACAGGGGTTCTCCTACGAGCAGTACTTC.

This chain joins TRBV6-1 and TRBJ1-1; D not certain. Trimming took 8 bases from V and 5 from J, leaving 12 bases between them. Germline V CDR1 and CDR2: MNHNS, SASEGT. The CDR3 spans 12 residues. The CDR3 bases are TGTGCCAGCTCCGTCCCGTGGACTGAAGCTTTCTTT. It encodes CASSVPWTEAFF.